The sequence of this T cell receptor beta chain was determined in a study of shared clonotypes between healthy human individuals. Findings of the study overall: Researchers found naive subsets generally carried larger estimated richness than memory subsets. Non-shared clonotypes displayed generation probabilities falling below those of clonotypes present in all four donors.

The V gene's germline CDR1 is GTSNPN and CDR2 SVGIG (reference sequence). Trimming took off 0 bases at V and 5 bases at J, with 17 bases between the two ends. CDR3 size: 15 residues. Donors included only healthy HIV-negative adults lacking recent acute infections or vaccinations. On sorted subsets, replicate PCRs used 200 to 250 ng DNA, or 30,000 or so T cell genomes. Clones were sequenced by immunoSEQ multiplex PCR, and TCRdb holds only the in-frame ones, with some missing. The sample records around 2,000,000 clones, 95% being singletons. To note about this clone: Its antigen is as yet unknown.

The genes are TRBV30 and TRBJ2-7, with D tentatively TRBD2 (6 bases). The sequencing input was naive CD4+ T cells sorted from blood. The subset denotes: CD45RA+ positively selected. The receptor comes from a young man in good health. For the CDR3, the DNA is TGTGCCTGGAGTGTACGCTCCCGGGGGAGAAACGAGCAGTACTTC. Translation: CAWSVRSRGRNEQYF.